The sequence of this T cell receptor (beta chain) was determined in a study of shared clonotypes between healthy human individuals. The study, taken as a whole, reports: Some clonotypes were shared by all four sorted-subset donors, while others were not shared. The non-shared ones had lower generation probabilities than the shared ones. Larger estimated richness was generally seen in naive subsets than in memory subsets.

Selected positively for CCR7 and CD45RO-negative, naive CD8 cells excluded terminally differentiated effector memory CD45RA+ cells. Sequenced by immunoSEQ multiplex PCR; TCRdb stores in-frame clones only, minus some. The table lists over 800,000 clones, 92% of them singletons. Germline CDR1 MNHEY, CDR2 SVGAGI. The CDR3 length is 12 residues. V gave up 6 bases and J gave up 6 bases; unmatched junction bases: 1. This clone was detected once. Its specificity is unknown. The origin of this receptor is a man aged 25 to 40 in good health. The sample comprised naive CD8+ T cells sorted from blood. The chain couples TRBV6-5 to TRBJ2-7; 11 bases match TRBD2. CDR3 protein: CASRLAGGEQYF. CDR3 sequence (DNA): TGTGCCAGCAGGCTAGCGGGAGGCGAGCAGTACTTC.